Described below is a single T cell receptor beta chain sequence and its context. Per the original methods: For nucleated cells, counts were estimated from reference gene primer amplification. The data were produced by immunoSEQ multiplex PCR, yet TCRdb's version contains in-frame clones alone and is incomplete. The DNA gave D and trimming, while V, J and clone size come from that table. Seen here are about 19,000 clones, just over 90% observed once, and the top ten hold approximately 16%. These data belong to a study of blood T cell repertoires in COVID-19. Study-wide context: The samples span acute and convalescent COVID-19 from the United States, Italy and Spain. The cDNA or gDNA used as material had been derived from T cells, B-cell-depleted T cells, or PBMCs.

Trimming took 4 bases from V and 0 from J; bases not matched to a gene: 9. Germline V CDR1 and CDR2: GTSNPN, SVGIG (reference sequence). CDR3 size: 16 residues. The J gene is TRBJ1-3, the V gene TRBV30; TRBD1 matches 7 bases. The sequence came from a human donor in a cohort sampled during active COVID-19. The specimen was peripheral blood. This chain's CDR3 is CAWKFTGVVSGNTIYF. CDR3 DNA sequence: TGTGCCTGGAAATTCACAGGGGTAGTCTCTGGAAACACCATATATTTT.